The 17 T cell receptor beta chains listed next were all sequenced from one sample in a study of TIL therapy for anti-PD-1-resistant metastatic lung cancer. The immunoSEQ assay was v3. Assay: immunoSEQ multiplex PCR; the TCRdb copy retains only in-frame clones and omits some. The repertoire holds about 52,000 clones, 79% seen once, with about 5% in the top ten. Time point denoted: pre-treatment sample, taken before nivolumab and TIL therapy. Sequenced here: blood, sampled at baseline. The receptors stem from a woman aged 25-85 years with non-small cell lung cancer.

The V and J genes are TRBV27 and TRBJ2-3; 7 positions agree with TRBD1. Germline V gives CDR1 MNHEY, CDR2 SMNVEV (reference sequence). V trimming: 0 bases; J trimming: 4 bases; junction bases outside the gene matches: 7. The CDR3 extends over 16 amino acids. CDR3 sequence: CASSLSLDRPPDTQYF. The DNA for the CDR3 is TGTGCCAGCAGTTTATCGCTGGACAGGCCCCCAGATACGCAGTATTTT.

The chain couples TRBV5-1 to TRBJ2-7; 7 nucleotides align to TRBD2. V shed 4 bases, J shed 5 bases, and the junction held 9 bases outside the gene matches. The CDR3 contains 14 residues. In germline, CDR1 is SGHRS, CDR2 YFSETQ. The CDR3 region is CASSPWGGGDEQYF. As DNA, the CDR3 is TGCGCCAGCAGCCCTTGGGGGGGAGGCGACGAGCAGTACTTC.

The chain combines TRBV11-2 with TRBJ1-3; D possibly corresponds to TRBD1 (6 bases). Germline V gene sequence: CDR1 SGHAT, CDR2 FQNNGV. The V and J ends lost 5 bases and 0 bases respectively, with 14 bases between them. This CDR3 has 16 amino acids. CDR3 nucleotide sequence: TGTGCCAGCAGCCACAGGGCAGGGAGCTCTGGAAACACCATATATTTT. Translated: CASSHRAGSSGNTIYF.

A note on this clone: A junction end diverges from the germline sequence, so it may reflect a read error. The CDR3 nucleotides read TGTGCCAGCAGCTTCTTCGACATGCACAATGGGCAGTTCTTC. This gives the protein CASSFFDMHNGQFF. The rearrangement joins TRBV7-2 to TRBJ2-1; D is undetermined. From germline, CDR1 is SGHTA and CDR2 FQGNSA. The CDR3 spans 14 residues.

This chain uses TRBV2 with TRBJ1-1, with D possibly being TRBD1 (5 bases). The CDR3 loop spans 14 amino acids. V was shortened by 5 bases and J by 1 base, with 11 bases between the two germline ends. Germline CDR1 is SNHLY and CDR2 is FYNNEI. As DNA, the CDR3 is TGTGCCAGCAGTAAAGGGACCCAGAACACTGAAGCTTTCTTT. Protein product: CASSKGTQNTEAFF.

V gene TRBV5-1 combines with J gene TRBJ2-7, with no clear D. There are 14 residues in the CDR3. V lost 2 bases and J 0 bases, leaving 9 bases between the germline ends. Looked up from germline, CDR1 is SGHRS and CDR2 is YFSETQ. The CDR3 spells CASSFDTPSYEQYF. The CDR3, as DNA: TGCGCCAGCAGCTTCGATACCCCCTCCTACGAGCAGTACTTC.

This clone occurred once. The chain couples TRBV11-1 to TRBJ2-5, with unresolved D. The germline V and J ends were trimmed by 3 bases and 2 bases, with 7 bases remaining between them. From germline, CDR1 is SGHAT and CDR2 FQDESV (reference sequence). CDR3 length: 13 residues. The CDR3 is CASSLRPQETQYF. CDR3 DNA sequence: TGTGCCAGCAGCTTGCGTCCACAAGAGACCCAGTACTTC.

The V and J genes are TRBV2 and TRBJ2-2; tentative D call: TRBD1 (5 bases). V lost 6 bases and J lost 4, with 12 bases in between. The CDR3 consists of 14 residues. Germline-derived CDR1 and CDR2 are SNHLY and FYNNEI. The CDR3 nucleotides are TGTGCCAGCAGAACCACAAGGGGCACCGGGGAGCTGTTTTTT. Protein sequence: CASRTTRGTGELFF.

The chain employs TRBV19 and TRBJ2-7; D gene ambiguous. CDR1 is LNHDA, CDR2 SQIVND, per germline (reference sequence). Trimming shortened V by 3 bases and J by 0 bases, and 9 bases separated the two germline ends. This CDR3 comprises 14 residues. The DNA of the CDR3 is TGTGCCAGTAGTATCACAGATTCCTCCTACGAGCAGTACTTC. Translation gives CASSITDSSYEQYF.

The rearrangement joins TRBV6-5 to TRBJ2-3; TRBD1 agrees at 10 bases. Looked up from germline, CDR1 is MNHEY and CDR2 is SVGAGI. Trimming took 8 bases from V and 2 from J; bases not matched to a gene: 7. This CDR3 has 15 amino acids. The CDR3 sequence: CASRPGQGFTDTQYF. In DNA form, the CDR3 reads TGTGCCAGCCGCCCGGGACAGGGGTTCACAGATACGCAGTATTTT.

This clone was counted a single time. The rearrangement uses TRBV5-1 and TRBJ2-7; 7 bases line up with TRBD1. J gave up 1 base and V 4 bases, and 8 bases lay outside the gene matches. CDR3 size: 15 residues. CDR1 is SGHRS, CDR2 YFSETQ, per germline. Here the CDR3 DNA reads TGCGCCAGCAGCACTGCTCCGGGACAGTCCTACGAGCAGTACTTC. It is translated as CASSTAPGQSYEQYF.

The genes are TRBV6-6 and TRBJ1-2; weak D call: TRBD1 (5 bases). CDR1 MNHNY and CDR2 SVGAGI come from the germline V gene (reference sequence). This CDR3 contains 13 residues. V gave up 6 bases and J gave up 5 bases, with 13 bases separating them. CDR3 in DNA: TGTGCCAGCAGCCAAACGACAGAGTATGGCTACACCTTC. Translating gives CASSQTTEYGYTF.

The CDR3 DNA reads TGTGCCAGCAGCTTAAGGAACAATGAGCAGTTCTTC. Residues: CASSLRNNEQFF. The chain couples TRBV7-2 to TRBJ2-1; D gene ambiguous. The CDR3 spans 12 residues. Germline V lookup: CDR1 SGHTA, CDR2 FQGNSA. V lost 2 bases, J lost 5 bases, and 4 bases lay in between. The variable domain in full, with the rest retrieved from reference TRBV7-2 and TRBJ2-1, is GAGVSQSPSNKVTEKGKDVELRCDPISGHTALYWYRQSLGQGLEFLIYFQGNSAPDKSGLPSDRFSAERTGGSVSTLTIQRTQQEDSAVYLCASSLRNNEQFFGPGTRLTVL.

V usage is TRBV5-4 and J usage is TRBJ2-2, with TRBD2 identical over 10 bases. Germline CDR1 and CDR2: SGHNT and YYREEE (reference sequence). The CDR3 has 19 amino acids. V shed 4 bases and J 1 base; nucleotides not matched to a gene: 13. For the CDR3, the DNA is TGTGCCAGCAGCCTGGCAGGATGGGCTAGCGGGAGGAACACCGGGGAGCTGTTTTTT. Its translation: CASSLAGWASGRNTGELFF.

This clone was counted only a few times. The V and J genes are TRBV29-1 and TRBJ2-6; no clear D. CDR1 and CDR2 from the germline V gene are SQVTM and ANQGSEA. V gave up 3 bases and J gave up 0 bases, with 3 bases separating them. The CDR3 sequence is 13 residues long. The CDR3 bases are TGCAGCGTTGACAGCTCTGGGGCCAACGTCCTGACTTTC. Its translation is CSVDSSGANVLTF. Combining the CDR3 with reference TRBV29-1 and TRBJ2-6 gives the whole variable domain SAVISQKPSRDICQRGTSLTIQCQVDSQVTMMFWYRQQPGQSLTLIATANQGSEATYESGFVIDKFPISRPNLTFSTLTVSNMSPEDSSIYLCSVDSSGANVLTFGAGSRLTVL.

The chain carries TRBV30 and TRBJ1-2; no clear D. V lost 2 bases and J 4 bases, leaving 8 bases between the germline ends. Germline CDR1 reads GTSNPN; CDR2 reads SVGIG (reference sequence). The CDR3 has 12 amino acids. The CDR3 coding sequence is TGTGCCTGGAGTATCAGAGCCTATGGCTACACCTTC. Encoded protein: CAWSIRAYGYTF.

The chain is built from TRBV28 and TRBJ1-5; D remains unclear. Germline V gives CDR1 MDHEN, CDR2 SYDVKM. The V gene lost 2 bases and the J gene lost 3 bases, with 11 bases spanning the gap. This CDR3 comprises 15 residues. This chain's CDR3 is CASSLGSRFNQPQHF. The CDR3 bases are TGTGCCAGCAGTTTAGGGTCCCGCTTCAATCAGCCCCAGCATTTT.